The 23 T cell receptor beta chains below were found in one sample sequenced in a study of OX40 agonist ivuxolimab in advanced cancers. TCRdb's copy holds only in-frame clones and misses some; the assay was immunoSEQ multiplex PCR. This table holds roughly 75,000 clones, roughly 91% found once. The sequences come from CD4+ or CD8+ T cells sorted from blood, collected in a trial of the OX40 agonist ivuxolimab. The receptors here all came from an adult with an advanced solid tumor such as melanoma, head and neck, liver or kidney cancer.

J is TRBJ2-1 and V is TRBV10-3; the match to TRBD2 covers 9 bases. The CDR3 consists of 21 residues. Germline CDR1 is ENHRY and CDR2 is SYGVKD. The V and J ends lost 3 bases and 7 bases, in that order; junction bases with no gene match: 25. The CDR3 coding sequence is TGTGCCATCAGTGATAGGGTCAGGCCTAGCGGGAACGATATAAAGCCTAATGAGCAGTTCTTC. Its translation: CAISDRVRPSGNDIKPNEQFF.

The chain carries TRBV4-1 and TRBJ2-3; no clear D gene. CDR1 MGHRA and CDR2 YSYEKL come from the germline V gene. V was clipped by 0 bases and J by 5 bases, with 6 bases between them. CDR3 length: 13 amino acids. Written as DNA, the CDR3 is TGCGCCAGCAGCCAAGATCGGATAGATACGCAGTATTTT. This encodes CASSQDRIDTQYF.

The chain joins TRBV7-2 to TRBJ1-5; D gene uncertain. V shed 1 base and J shed 4 bases, with 8 bases lying between them. Germline loops: CDR1 SGHTA, CDR2 FQGNSA. This CDR3 comprises 14 residues. This chain's CDR3 is CASSLGPVNQPQHF. For the CDR3, the DNA is TGTGCCAGCAGCTTAGGACCAGTAAATCAGCCCCAGCATTTT.

This chain uses TRBV28 with TRBJ2-5, with unresolved D. The last part of the DNA fits TRBJ2-7 better; the J call may be wrong. The CDR3 runs 14 residues. Germline values: CDR1 MDHEN, CDR2 SYDVKM. The CDR3 loop is CASSFTTQYYEQYF. The CDR3 nucleotides are TGTGCCAGCAGTTTCACCACTCAGTACTACGAGCAGTACTTC.

The chain combines TRBV4-2 with TRBJ2-7; D is uncertain. V was pared by 0 bases and J by 3 bases, with 15 bases between. Per the germline V gene, CDR1 is LGHNA and CDR2 is YNFKEQ. The CDR3 covers 16 residues. CDR3 bases: TGTGCCAGCAGCCAAGACGCCGTAGGGCTAGTCTACGAGCAGTACTTC. It translates to CASSQDAVGLVYEQYF.

This chain connects TRBV4-2 to TRBJ2-3; 12 nucleotides agree with TRBD2. The germline CDR1 and CDR2 sequences are LGHNA and YNFKEQ. The CDR3 has 17 residues. Trimming cost V 5 bases and J 3 bases; bases outside gene matches: 9. The CDR3 DNA reads TGTGCCAGCAGCATCGCTAGCGGGAGGGCCGGGACAGATACGCAGTATTTT. Its translation: CASSIASGRAGTDTQYF.

The chain joins TRBV25-1 to TRBJ1-3, with no clear D. The V gene lost 6 bases and the J gene lost 2 bases, with 17 bases spanning the gap. The germline V gene has CDR1 MGHDK and CDR2 SYGVNS. The CDR3 sequence is 16 residues long. The CDR3 protein is CASSLSMEPPGNTIYF. DNA for the CDR3: TGTGCCAGCAGCTTATCTATGGAACCCCCTGGAAACACCATATATTTT. Drawing the rest from reference TRBV25-1 and TRBJ1-3, the complete variable domain is EADIYQTPRYLVIGTGKKITLECSQTMGHDKMYWYQQDPGMELHLIHYSYGVNSTEKGDLSSESTVSRIRTEHFPLTLESARPSHTSQYLCASSLSMEPPGNTIYFGEGSWLTVV.

This rearrangement joins TRBV30 to TRBJ2-1, with a weak D call TRBD2 (7 bases). CDR1 GTSNPN and CDR2 SVGIG come from the germline V gene (reference sequence). Trimming took off 8 bases at V and 7 bases at J, with 21 bases between the two ends. This CDR3 contains 14 residues. CDR3 in DNA: TGTGCCCACCTATGGCTAGGGGGAGGGAATGAGCAGTTCTTC. This codes for CAHLWLGGGNEQFF. Using reference TRBV30 and TRBJ2-1 for the parts outside the CDR3, the full variable domain is SQTIHQWPATLVQPVGSPLSLECTVEGTSNPNLYWYRQAAGRGLQLLFYSVGIGQISSEVPQNLSASRPQDRQFILSSKKLLLSDSGFYLCAHLWLGGGNEQFFGPGTRLTVL.

The chain carries TRBV4-2 and TRBJ2-2; 9 bases fit TRBD2. Losses at the gene ends were 6 bases for V and 2 bases for J; bases not matched to a gene: 4. Germline lookup yields CDR1 LGHNA and CDR2 YNFKEQ. This CDR3 has 15 amino acids. The CDR3 here is CASSPSGINTGELFF. CDR3 DNA: TGTGCCAGCAGTCCTAGCGGGATCAACACCGGGGAGCTGTTTTTT.

The chain combines TRBV10-1 with TRBJ2-7; TRBD1 aligns across 9 bases. The CDR3 totals 14 residues. From germline, CDR1 is WNHNN and CDR2 SYGVQD (reference sequence). The V segment lost 5 bases and the J segment 1 base; nucleotides outside the gene matches: 3. CDR3 sequence: CASSTGTGSYEQYF. The CDR3 DNA sequence: TGCGCCAGCAGTACCGGGACAGGGTCCTACGAGCAGTACTTC.

V gene TRBV5-6 combines with J gene TRBJ2-5; D tentatively fits TRBD1 or TRBD2 (5 bases each). This CDR3 is built from 13 residues. V lost 2 bases and J lost 5, with 10 bases in between. Germline CDR1 and CDR2: SGHDT and YYEEEE. The CDR3 nucleotides read TGTGCCAGCAGCTTAACGGGGACGGAGACCCAGTACTTC. This translates into CASSLTGTETQYF.

The chain is built from TRBV7-9 and TRBJ1-2; no firm D call. Germline V gene data show CDR1 as SEHNR and CDR2 as FQNEAQ (reference sequence). The CDR3 extends over 14 amino acids. Trimming pared 0 bases from V and 2 bases from J, leaving 7 bases between. DNA for the CDR3: TGTGCCAGCAGCTTAGCGGGCGGAAACTATGGCTACACCTTC. It translates to CASSLAGGNYGYTF.

The J gene is TRBJ1-1, the V gene TRBV9; TRBD1 might be the D (5 bases). The CDR3 has 15 amino acids. Germline V CDR1 and CDR2: SGDLS, YYNGEE. Trimming pared 1 base from V and 0 bases from J, leaving 10 bases between. As DNA, the CDR3 is TGTGCCAGCAGCGTACATCAGGACATGAACACTGAAGCTTTCTTT. Protein sequence: CASSVHQDMNTEAFF.

This chain joins TRBV6-5 and TRBJ1-2, with D possibly matching TRBD1 (6 bases). Trimming left V 1 base short and J 8 bases short, with 11 bases between. The CDR3 contains 13 residues. CDR1 is MNHEY, CDR2 SVGAGI, per germline. The CDR3 nucleotides are TGTGCCAGCAGTTACTTGTGGGGGCGAGGCTACACCTTC. It encodes CASSYLWGRGYTF.

The chain links TRBV9 to TRBJ2-3; D may correspond to TRBD1 or TRBD2 (5 bases each). CDR3 size: 18 residues. V gave up 0 bases and J gave up 0 bases, with 17 bases separating them. Germline CDR1 SGDLS, CDR2 YYNGEE. DNA of the CDR3: TGTGCCAGCAGCGTAGGATGGAGGCAGGGCCCTAGCACAGATACGCAGTATTTT. It is translated as CASSVGWRQGPSTDTQYF.

This rearrangement joins TRBV18 to TRBJ1-1; unclear D gene. Germline lookup yields CDR1 KGHSH and CDR2 LQKENI. The CDR3 extends over 12 amino acids. Trimming stripped 6 bases from V and 1 base from J, with 6 bases between. CDR3 DNA: TGTGCCAGCTCCCTAGGGAACACTGAAGCTTTCTTT. It yields the protein CASSLGNTEAFF.

CDR3 bases: TGCGCCAGCAGCCAAGCTATGGATACGCAGTATTTT. Protein sequence: CASSQAMDTQYF. The chain couples TRBV4-1 to TRBJ2-3; D unclear. This CDR3 has 12 residues. The V gene's germline CDR1 is MGHRA and CDR2 YSYEKL. Between the trimmed V and J ends, which lost 1 base and 6 bases, there was a span of 5 bases.

The rearrangement links TRBV30 to TRBJ2-3; D remains ambiguous. Germline V gene data show CDR1 as GTSNPN and CDR2 as SVGIG (reference sequence). The CDR3 length is 13 residues. V was pared by 0 bases and J by 2 bases, with 6 bases between. The CDR3 loop is CAWSVHLTDTQYF. DNA for the CDR3: TGTGCCTGGAGTGTACATCTCACAGATACGCAGTATTTT.

Concerning this clone itself: The same CDR3 arises from other DNA sequences in this sample as well. The CDR3 protein is CAWSVLSYEQYF. The CDR3 nucleotides are TGTGCCTGGAGTGTACTCTCCTACGAGCAGTACTTC. The chain joins TRBV30 to TRBJ2-7; no reliable D call. CDR1 is GTSNPN and CDR2 is SVGIG in the germline V gene (reference sequence). The V end was cut by 0 bases, the J end by 0 bases, with 3 bases between. The CDR3 runs to 12 residues.

This clone was seen at least ten times. The V gene is TRBV19, the J gene TRBJ2-7; 9 nucleotides agree with TRBD1. The CDR3 is made up of 14 amino acids. V shed 3 bases, J shed 0 bases, and the junction held 0 bases outside the gene matches. Per germline, CDR1 LNHDA and CDR2 SQIVND (reference sequence). The CDR3, as DNA: TGTGCCAGTAGTATGGGACAGGGCTCCTACGAGCAGTACTTC. This gives the protein CASSMGQGSYEQYF.

The chain has TRBV25-1 and TRBJ2-3, with D uncertain. The CDR3 is 14 amino acids. The germline gives CDR1 MGHDK, CDR2 SYGVNS. Trimming shortened V by 4 bases and J by 3 bases, and 11 bases separated the two germline ends. The CDR3 sequence is CASSGLRSTDTQYF. CDR3 sequence (DNA): TGTGCCAGCAGTGGTCTCCGAAGTACAGATACGCAGTATTTT.

Here the CDR3 reads CSATYNEKLFF. In nucleotides, the CDR3 is TGCAGTGCTACCTATAATGAAAAACTGTTTTTT. The chain joins TRBV20-1 to TRBJ1-4, with D unclear. The germline V gene encodes CDR1 DFQATT and CDR2 SNEGSKA (reference sequence). V lost 4 bases and J 4 bases, leaving 4 bases between the germline ends. This CDR3 has 11 amino acids.

The chain has TRBV15 and TRBJ1-2, with D tentatively TRBD1 (6 bases). Germline loops: CDR1 LNHNV, CDR2 YYDKDF (reference sequence). V dropped 3 bases and J dropped 0 bases, with 8 bases sitting between them. CDR3 length: 14 amino acids. The CDR3 region has the DNA TGTGCCACCAGCAGCAGGGGATCTAACTATGGCTACACCTTC. Protein sequence: CATSSRGSNYGYTF.